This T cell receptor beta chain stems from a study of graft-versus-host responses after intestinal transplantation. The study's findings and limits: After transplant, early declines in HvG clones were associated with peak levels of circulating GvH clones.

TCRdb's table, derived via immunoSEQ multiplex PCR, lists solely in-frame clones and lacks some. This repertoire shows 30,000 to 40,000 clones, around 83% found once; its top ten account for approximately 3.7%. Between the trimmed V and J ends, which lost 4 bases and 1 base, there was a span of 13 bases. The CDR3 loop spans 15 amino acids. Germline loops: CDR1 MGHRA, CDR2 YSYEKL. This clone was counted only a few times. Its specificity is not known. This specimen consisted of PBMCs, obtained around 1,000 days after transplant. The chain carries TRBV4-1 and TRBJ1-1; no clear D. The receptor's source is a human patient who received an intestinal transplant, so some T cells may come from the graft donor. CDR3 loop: CASSLHDTGNTEAFF. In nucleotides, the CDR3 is TGCGCCAGCAGCCTTCACGACACGGGGAACACTGAAGCTTTCTTT.